Presented here are 4 T cell receptor beta chains from one specimen sequenced in a study of circulating CD8 cells and anti-PD-1 response in melanoma. TCR libraries were prepared from approximately 15 ng of total RNA with the QIAseq Immune Repertoire TCR panel. TCRdb reprocessed the reads with MiXCR, giving one entry per CDR3 protein. The sample yields about 850 distinct CDR3 sequences, about 6.3% seen once. Sorting of live CD3+CD8+TCRalphabeta+ cells by PD-1 and/or TIGIT gave four subsets. The source material was CD8+ T cells from PBMCs, sampled at baseline or after one month of anti-PD-1 therapy (not recorded which). The receptors here all came from a human donor with melanoma.

This clonotype was observed a handful of times. The V call is TRBV19, the J call TRBJ2-3, with a tentative D call TRBD2 (6 bases). The CDR3 is 13 amino acids. V lost 7 bases and J lost 0, with 8 bases in between. The germline V gene has CDR1 LNHDA and CDR2 SQIVND (reference sequence). CDR3 nucleotide sequence: TGTGCCAGTAAGGGACTCAGCACAGATACGCAGTATTTT. It encodes CASKGLSTDTQYF.

This clonotype is classed as large. The V gene is TRBV6-2 or TRBV6-3, the J gene TRBJ2-1, with 7 positions matching TRBD2. V was clipped by 0 bases and J by 2 bases; unmatched bases: 7. From germline, CDR1 is MNHEY and CDR2 SVGEGT. The CDR3 covers 17 residues. Here the CDR3 reads CASSYSIGTTTYNEQFF. The DNA for the CDR3 is TGTGCCAGCAGTTACTCGATCGGGACTACTACCTACAATGAGCAGTTCTTC.

This clonotype is termed large (0.1 to 1%). The chain joins TRBV12-5 to TRBJ2-1; 8 bases are a match to TRBD2. CDR1 is LGHNT and CDR2 is FRNRAP in the germline V gene. This CDR3 comprises 17 residues. J lost 6 bases, V lost 0 bases, and 10 bases had no gene match. The CDR3 reads CASGLVTGTSGPNEQFF. The CDR3 DNA is TGTGCTAGTGGTTTGGTAACGGGAACTAGCGGACCCAATGAGCAGTTCTTC.

By its share, this clonotype is large. The J gene is TRBJ1-3, the V gene TRBV29-1; D is perhaps TRBD1 (5 bases). Trimming shortened V by 4 bases and J by 0 bases, and 10 bases separated the two germline ends. Germline CDR1 and CDR2: SQVTM and ANQGSEA. The CDR3 length is 14 residues. The CDR3 nucleotides read TGCAGCGTTGGAGGGACCGGCTCTGGAAACACCATATATTTT. Amino acid sequence: CSVGGTGSGNTIYF.